A selection of T cell receptor beta chains follows, all from one sample in a study of lymphopenia after photon versus proton radiotherapy. Generated by immunoSEQ multiplex PCR, the TCRdb table keeps only in-frame clones and is missing some. Among 65,000 to 90,000 clones listed, about nine tenths were seen once. Sequencing used peripheral blood, obtained from a patient treated with photon-based radiotherapy. These receptors originate from a middle-aged woman with cholangiocarcinoma. Both conserved end residues are part of each CDR3.

V	length	J	CDR3
TRBV6-5	15	TRBJ2-3	CASSPTGDLPDTQYF
TRBV7-2	14	TRBJ1-5	CASSSDSTNQPQHF
TRBV18	14	TRBJ1-1	CASSQDSMNTEAFF
TRBV11-3	15	TRBJ2-7	CASSKNDGPTYEQYF
TRBV4-1	16	TRBJ1-4	CASSQAPRFESEKLFF
TRBV5-4	11	TRBJ2-1	CASSRDNEQFF
TRBV19	13	TRBJ1-2	CASTSYSNYGYTF
TRBV5-4	15	TRBJ2-2	CASSSGTGRTGELFF
TRBV30	12	TRBJ2-7	CAWSDGSYEQYF
TRBV2	15	TRBJ1-2	CASSPDRASNYGYTF
TRBV29-1	11	TRBJ1-4	CSVEFLEKLFF
TRBV6-5	13	TRBJ1-1	CASSQQQNTEAFF
TRBV5-6	16	TRBJ1-4	CASSFSGTGLEEKLFF
TRBV11-2	14	TRBJ2-7	CASSPLSPPYEQYF
TRBV6-5	14	TRBJ2-3	CASSSGSSTDTQYF
TRBV18	15	TRBJ1-4	CASSQGARVHEKLFF
TRBV6-6	12	TRBJ1-2	CASSLQGEGYTF
TRBV19	15	TRBJ1-1	CASKAQGWGNTEAFF